This TCR beta chain was recorded in a study of CD8+ T cells in alopecia areata. Turning to the study itself: The authors grafted skin from roughly 6-13-month-old C3H/HeJ donors with spontaneous alopecia onto roughly 6-10-week-old female C3H/HeJ mice.

This clone has only a few counts. As yet, its antigen is unknown. Gene names are the mouse ones. Study-wide points: Scalp sample sequencing also detects resident alphabeta T cells of normal skin. Patients displayed less clarity in TCR sharing than mice, a finding possibly related to HLA. Scalp lesions, especially in alopecia totalis/universalis, had higher clonality than normal scalp.

Cell sorting was performed on pooled cutaneous lymph node cells with CD4, CD8alpha, NKG2D, NKG2ACE and other markers. Extracted from the samples, RNA was reverse transcribed into cDNA to serve as the sequencing template. Clones were sequenced by immunoSEQ multiplex PCR, and TCRdb holds only the in-frame ones, with some missing. Listed for the sample are 20,000 or so clones, none seen a single time. The sample was CD8+ T cells sorted from a lymph node. This TCR came from a C3H/HeJ mouse with alopecia areata. Mouse strain MHC haplotype: H2-k.

The CDR3 is CASSRTGGAPQDTQYF. The sequenced part of the CDR3 DNA is TGTGCCAGCAGTCGGACTGGGGGGGCGCCCCAAGAC. The rearrangement links TRBV13-1 to TRBJ2-5, with TRBD2 matching 13 bases. The read halts 4 residues ahead of the CDR3 end, with the missing end drawn from the germline J gene. From germline, CDR1 is NSHNY and CDR2 SYGAGN. This CDR3 has 16 amino acids. J gave up 2 bases and V 4 bases, and 4 bases lay outside the gene matches.